The 21 T cell receptor beta chains reported below all come from one sample, sequenced in a study of Graves' ophthalmopathy and Graves' hyperthyroidism. RNA transcripts were the template, and TCR beta CDR3 regions were amplified from them. HTBI-primed first-round RT-PCR preceded second-round multiplex PCR. MiXCR was run by TCRdb on the multiplex PCR reads, yielding one entry per CDR3 protein. The sample lists 650,000 to 900,000 distinct CDR3 sequences, roughly 40% seen once, with about 40% in the top ten. Material for sequencing was peripheral blood. Every receptor here comes from an adult man with Graves' ophthalmopathy.

As regards this clonotype: Just one base apart from a much larger clone, this may be a read error. Since the CDR3 does not end with the conserved phenylalanine or tryptophan, this likely comes from a read error. V and J are TRBV2 and TRBJ1-2, with TRBD1 matching over 8 bases. Per germline, CDR1 SNHLY and CDR2 FYNNEI. There are 14 residues in the CDR3. J gave up 3 bases and V 6 bases, and 6 bases lay outside the gene matches. The CDR3 region has the DNA TGTGCCAGCAGCCCCGACAGGGGTGACTATGGCTACACCCTC. The encoded protein is CASSPDRGDYGYTL.

The chain employs TRBV19 and TRBJ1-5, with D hard to call. Between the trimmed V and J ends, which lost 7 bases and 2 bases, there was a span of 9 bases. From germline, CDR1 is LNHDA and CDR2 SQIVND (reference sequence). This CDR3 spans 13 amino acids. The CDR3 protein is CASNWQGNQPQHF. In DNA, the CDR3 is TGTGCCAGTAATTGGCAGGGCAATCAGCCCCAGCATTTT.

This clonotype was counted at least ten times. The chain is built from TRBV7-3 and TRBJ2-7, with D possibly matching TRBD2 (6 bases). The ends were cut back, 4 bases at V and 9 bases at J, with 16 bases in the middle. The CDR3 length is 13 residues. In germline, CDR1 is SGHTA, CDR2 FQGTGA. The CDR3 coding sequence is TGTGCCAGCAGCTCGGGCGGGGCTGGCGGGCAGTACTTC. Translation gives CASSSGGAGGQYF.

The table lists this clonotype with a few counts. This sequence joins TRBV15 and TRBJ1-5, with no clear D. This CDR3 comprises 16 residues. Germline V CDR1 and CDR2: LNHNV, YYDKDF (reference sequence). Trimming removed 1 base at V and 0 bases at J, with 10 bases between. The CDR3 sequence: CATSRVYTYSNQPQHF. CDR3 DNA sequence: TGTGCCACCAGCAGAGTATACACTTATAGCAATCAGCCCCAGCATTTT.

In this sample, this clonotype turned up many times. The chain employs TRBV9 and TRBJ2-2; D unclear. Trimming removed 3 bases at V and 3 bases at J, with 9 bases between. CDR1 is SGDLS, CDR2 YYNGEE, per germline. This CDR3 comprises 14 residues. CDR3 bases: TGTGCCAGCAGCGCCGGGCCGGACACCGGGGAGCTGTTTTTT. Protein product: CASSAGPDTGELFF.

V is TRBV6-5 and J is TRBJ1-6; D perhaps matches TRBD1 (5 bases). V lost 2 bases and J lost 7, with 12 bases in between. The length of the CDR3 is 15 residues. CDR1 is MNHEY and CDR2 is SVGAGI in the germline V gene. The CDR3 DNA sequence: TGTGCCAGCAGTTACCTGGGGGTAATGAATTCACCCCTCCACTTT. Translating it yields CASSYLGVMNSPLHF.

Comment on this clonotype: One base away lies a much larger clone, so this may be a sequencing read error. CDR3 bases: TGTGCCAACAGCCAACTCCGGGTCGGCGGCTACACCTTC. Its protein product is CANSQLRVGGYTF. V usage is TRBV15 and J usage is TRBJ1-2; no clear D gene. The CDR3 sequence is 13 residues long. From germline, CDR1 is LNHNV and CDR2 YYDKDF (reference sequence).

In this sample, this clonotype turned up many times. This rearrangement joins TRBV10-2 to TRBJ2-7, with TRBD2 matching 7 bases. The germline gives CDR1 WSHSY, CDR2 SAAADI. This CDR3 spans 12 amino acids. V gave up 7 bases and J gave up 7 bases; unmatched junction bases: 7. The CDR3 sequence is CASMAGVGEQYF. CDR3 in DNA: TGCGCCAGCATGGCGGGAGTGGGAGAGCAGTACTTC.

This clonotype was picked up a small number of times. The chain combines TRBV5-4 with TRBJ1-5; D remains unclear. With 4 bases removed from V and 7 bases from J, the gap between germline ends came to 12 bases. Germline CDR1 is SGHNT and CDR2 is YYREEE (reference sequence). The CDR3 covers 13 residues. CDR3 amino acids: CASSRGVYQPQHF. The CDR3, as DNA: TGTGCCAGCAGCCGGGGAGTATACCAGCCCCAGCATTTT.

The rearrangement joins TRBV7-9 to TRBJ1-4; TRBD1 is a possible D gene (6 bases). CDR3 length: 14 amino acids. Looked up from germline, CDR1 is SEHNR and CDR2 is FQNEAQ (reference sequence). The V end was cut by 2 bases, the J end by 6 bases, with 10 bases between. CDR3 loop: CASSLQGFDEKLFF. In DNA, the CDR3 is TGTGCCAGCAGCTTACAGGGGTTCGATGAAAAACTGTTTTTT.

This clonotype was counted many times. The chain couples TRBV29-1 to TRBJ2-6; possible D gene TRBD1, 5 bases. The germline V gene encodes CDR1 SQVTM and CDR2 ANQGSEA. The length of the CDR3 is 14 residues. Trimming stripped 7 bases from V and 0 bases from J, with 10 bases between. The CDR3 region has the DNA TGCAGCGCAGGACACGACTCTGGGGCCAACGTCCTGACTTTC. Translated, it gives CSAGHDSGANVLTF.

The V gene is TRBV25-1, the J gene TRBJ2-2, with D uncertain. Between the trimmed V and J ends, which lost 5 bases and 6 bases, there was a span of 13 bases. The germline CDR1 and CDR2 sequences are MGHDK and SYGVNS. This CDR3 is 14 amino acids long. CDR3 sequence: CASSWGIGSGELFF. As DNA, the CDR3 is TGTGCCAGCAGTTGGGGAATTGGATCCGGGGAGCTGTTTTTT.

The chain joins TRBV20-1 to TRBJ1-2; D not certain. The germline V gene encodes CDR1 DFQATT and CDR2 SNEGSKA (reference sequence). This CDR3 is 14 amino acids long. The V end lost 0 bases, the J end lost 4 bases, and 12 bases lay between the germline ends. CDR3 sequence (DNA): TGCAGTGCTAGAGATTTCCCACGGATCTATGGCTACACCTTC. Residues: CSARDFPRIYGYTF.

Comments on this clonotype: This may arise from a read error, as a much more abundant clone is one base away. V gene TRBV7-2 combines with J gene TRBJ2-5; perhaps TRBD1 as D (5 bases). Trimming pared 4 bases from V and 4 bases from J, leaving 13 bases between. The germline CDR1 and CDR2 sequences are SGHTA and FQGNSA. The CDR3 contains 14 residues. The CDR3 region is CASSSLTARETQYF. CDR3 coding DNA: TGTGCCAGCAGCTCCCTGACAGCACGAGAGACCCAGTACTTC. The full variable domain, its missing parts supplied by reference TRBV7-2 and TRBJ2-5, is GAGVSQSPSNKVTEKGKDVELRCDPISGHTALYWYRQSLGQGLEFLIYFQGNSAPDKSGLPSDRFSAERTGGSVSTLTIQRTQQEDSAVYLCASSSLTARETQYFGPGTRLLVL.

This clonotype was counted between two and nine times. The chain is built from TRBV7-2 and TRBJ2-7, with a possible D match to TRBD2 (6 bases). CDR3 length: 14 amino acids. CDR1 is SGHTA and CDR2 is FQGNSA in the germline V gene. The V end was cut by 1 base, the J end by 4 bases, with 11 bases between. The CDR3 region is CASSLVKGRYEQYF. CDR3 DNA: TGTGCCAGCAGCTTAGTAAAGGGGAGGTACGAGCAGTACTTC.

The rearrangement links TRBV24-1 to TRBJ1-5, with D maybe TRBD1 (5 bases). There are 14 residues in the CDR3. Per germline, CDR1 KGHDR and CDR2 SFDVKD. V lost 7 bases and J 2 bases, leaving 11 bases between the germline ends. The DNA for the CDR3 is TGTGCCACCAGCAGACGGGACGGCAATCAGCCCCAGCATTTT. Translated: CATSRRDGNQPQHF.

This clonotype has at least ten counts. The chain employs TRBV10-3 and TRBJ1-1, with 11 bases fitting TRBD1. Germline loops: CDR1 ENHRY, CDR2 SYGVKD. Losses at the gene ends were 8 bases for V and 5 bases for J; bases not matched to a gene: 7. The length of the CDR3 is 14 residues. DNA for the CDR3: TGTGCCATCCAGCCGGGACAGGGGGGTACTGAAGCTTTCTTT. It codes for CAIQPGQGGTEAFF.

This clonotype was counted at least ten times. CDR3 in DNA: TGTGCCAGCAGCTTCGAGGGGCGCCCCGAGCAGTACTTC. It translates to CASSFEGRPEQYF. The rearrangement joins TRBV7-2 to TRBJ2-7; D tentatively reads TRBD1 or TRBD2 (5 bases each). V lost 3 bases and J lost 6, with 12 bases in between. This CDR3 has 13 amino acids. In germline, CDR1 is SGHTA, CDR2 FQGNSA.

The chain couples TRBV7-2 to TRBJ2-5, with D unclear. The length of the CDR3 is 10 residues. Germline V gives CDR1 SGHTA, CDR2 FQGNSA. V was clipped by 8 bases and J by 9 bases, with 10 bases between them. The CDR3 is CASLGQPQYF. In nucleotides, the CDR3 is TGTGCCAGCCTGGGTCAGCCCCAGTACTTC. The full variable domain, its missing parts supplied by reference TRBV7-2 and TRBJ2-5, is GAGVSQSPSNKVTEKGKDVELRCDPISGHTALYWYRQSLGQGLEFLIYFQGNSAPDKSGLPSDRFSAERTGGSVSTLTIQRTQQEDSAVYLCASLGQPQYFGPGTRLLVL.

This clonotype was detected many times. The genes are TRBV7-2 and TRBJ2-7; D ambiguous. This CDR3 contains 13 residues. The V end was cut by 5 bases, the J end by 3 bases, with 11 bases between. Per germline, CDR1 SGHTA and CDR2 FQGNSA. The CDR3 nucleotides read TGTGCCAGCAGCCCCCGGACGAACTACGAGCAGTACTTC. Translated, it gives CASSPRTNYEQYF.

The chain uses TRBV5-4 and TRBJ2-7; no reliable D call. The CDR3 is 15 residues long. Trimming left V 0 bases short and J 4 bases short, with 14 bases between. Germline CDR1 reads SGHNT; CDR2 reads YYREEE (reference sequence). The CDR3 reads CASSLGAALVYEQYF. In DNA form, the CDR3 reads TGTGCCAGCAGCTTGGGGGCAGCATTGGTTTACGAGCAGTACTTC.